Sequencing of this T cell receptor (beta chain) was carried out in a study of blood T cell repertoires in COVID-19. Source study methods: Amplification from reference gene primers served as the basis for estimated nucleated cell counts. Some clones are missing from TCRdb's copy, which holds only in-frame ones; the method was immunoSEQ multiplex PCR. The D gene and trimming were derived from the DNA, and the V and J assignments and clone size from that table. In the table there are roughly 260,000 clones, approximately 90% of which are singletons. Study members were between 18 and 89 years old and lived in 24 US regions. Donors in Cohort 3 counted as recovered after two negative PCRs, clearance, or symptom resolution. This CDR3 spans 13 amino acids. Trimming pared 4 bases from V and 6 bases from J, leaving 12 bases between. The V gene's germline CDR1 is SGHDT and CDR2 YYEEEE.

This clonotype was sampled from a woman between 18 and 29 years old who had recovered from COVID-19. Sequenced input: PBMCs or T cells enriched from blood (not recorded which). The genes are TRBV5-6 and TRBJ2-3, with a possible D match to TRBD2 (5 bases). CDR3 amino acids: CASSGGARDTQYF. CDR3 nucleotides: TGTGCCAGCAGCGGAGGCGCTAGGGATACGCAGTATTTT.